This T cell receptor (beta chain) was sequenced for a study of cytomegalovirus exposure and HLA in healthy donors. This PCR relied on a set of 60 Vbeta primers and 13 Jbeta primers. TCRdb's copy holds only in-frame clones and misses some; the assay was immunoSEQ multiplex PCR. The sample consists of approximately 180,000 clones, 75% to 85% of them appearing once. This CDR3 is 14 amino acids long. Germline assignment: CDR1 SGHTA and CDR2 FQGTGA. Trimming took 2 bases from V and 0 from J, leaving 7 bases between them. This clone occurred a few times. The antigen remains unidentified. Findings and caveats of the study: As a later analysis showed, a missense DCLRE1C variant was linked to trimming of TCR beta V- and J-genes. Three chains tied to CMV proved CMV antigen-specific in vitro. Reported findings show TCR beta sequences accurately forecast HLA-A and HLA-B alleles in most subjects.

The sample comprised PBMCs. This TCR was recovered from a woman between 18 and 29 years old in good health and CMV-seropositive. The chain is built from TRBV7-3 and TRBJ1-1, with D perhaps matching TRBD1 (6 bases). For the CDR3, the DNA is TGTGCCAGCAGCTTAGGGGGCCTGAACACTGAAGCTTTCTTT. Its protein is CASSLGGLNTEAFF.